These T cell receptor beta chains were read from a single sample in a study of vaccination effects on CD4 cells after COVID-19. Their antigen targets remain unknown. The method was immunoSEQ multiplex PCR; TCRdb's version includes in-frame clones alone and lacks a portion of them. The sample has about 50,000 clones, about four fifths seen once. This specimen consisted of CD4+ T cells from PBMCs cultured without peptide, obtained after COVID-19 vaccination. The receptors come from a human donor who had a prior SARS-CoV-2 infection. CDR3s include the opening cysteine and the closing phenylalanine or tryptophan. The D gene is left open where the match is weak. Some rows have no size entry. The others give once, few or many, or a class for an expanded clone.

>medium-sized|TRBD2|TRBV6-4|TRBJ2-3
CASSVAGGATDTQYF
TGTGCCAGCAGTGTAGCGGGAGGCGCCACAGATACGCAGTATTTT
>few|NA|TRBV4-1|TRBJ2-7
CASSLQGSYEQYF
TGCGCCAGCAGCCTACAGGGATCCTACGAGCAGTACTTC
>NA|TRBD2|TRBV9|TRBJ2-5
CASSVGDSGGASETQYF
TGTGCCAGCAGCGTAGGCGATAGCGGGGGGGCCTCAGAGACCCAGTACTTC
>NA|NA|TRBV2|TRBJ1-1
CARRTDYSEAFF
TGTGCAAGAAGGACAGATTATTCTGAAGCTTTCTTT
>NA|NA|TRBV21-1|TRBJ1-4
CASSLYEKLFF
TGTGCCAGCAGCTTGTATGAAAAACTGTTTTTT
>NA|TRBD2|TRBV5-5|TRBJ2-5
CASSPSGVYQETQYF
TGTGCCAGCAGCCCTAGCGGAGTGTACCAAGAGACCCAGTACTTC
>few|NA|TRBV18|TRBJ1-5
CASSPLEDQPQHF
TGTGCCAGCTCACCACTAGAAGATCAGCCCCAGCATTTT
>once|NA|TRBV20-1|TRBJ1-5
CSASQGKGRQPQHF
TGCAGTGCTAGTCAGGGTAAGGGGAGACAGCCCCAGCATTTT
>NA|TRBD2|TRBV5-1|TRBJ2-1
CASSLSGRFHNEQFF
TGCGCCAGCAGCCTTAGCGGGCGATTCCACAATGAGCAGTTCTTC
>NA|NA|TRBV7-9|TRBJ1-1
CASSSWKGGANTEAFF
TGTGCCAGCAGCTCCTGGAAGGGGGGGGCGAACACTGAAGCTTTCTTT
>NA|TRBD1|TRBV6-5|TRBJ1-6
CASTSGQGAESPLHF
TGTGCCAGCACCTCAGGACAGGGGGCAGAATCACCCCTCCACTTT
>few|NA|TRBV20-1|TRBJ1-2
CSASGQGHLGGYTF
TGCAGTGCTAGTGGCCAGGGACATTTGGGAGGCTACACCTTC
>NA|NA|TRBV5-6|TRBJ2-7
CASTRDSDEQYF
TGTGCCAGCACCAGGGACTCCGACGAGCAGTACTTC
>few|NA|TRBV12-3/TRBV12-4|TRBJ1-5
CASSLFSNQPQHF
TGTGCCAGCAGTTTGTTCAGTAATCAGCCCCAGCATTTT
>NA|NA|TRBV6-5|TRBJ2-4
CASSTRAVAKNIQYF
TGTGCCAGCAGTACTCGAGCGGTAGCCAAAAACATTCAGTACTTC
>NA|TRBD1|TRBV11-3|TRBJ2-7
CASSRDREIYEQYF
TGTGCCAGCAGCCGGGACAGAGAAATCTACGAGCAGTACTTC
>NA|TRBD1|TRBV11-2|TRBJ2-7
CASTRGLEQYF
TGTGCCAGCACAAGGGGGCTTGAGCAGTACTTC
>NA|NA|TRBV11-3|TRBJ1-1
CASSLDTGSTEAFF
TGTGCCAGCAGCTTGGATACAGGGAGTACTGAAGCTTTCTTT
>NA|TRBD1|TRBV20-1|TRBJ1-1
CSADTGVKAFF
TGCAGTGCTGATACAGGGGTGAAAGCTTTCTTT
>NA|NA|TRBV11-3|TRBJ2-1
CASSKEGGVSYNEQFF
TGTGCCAGCAGCAAAGAAGGGGGAGTCTCCTACAATGAGCAGTTCTTC
>NA|TRBD1|TRBV30|TRBJ2-1
CAWTRGQGLGEQFF
TGTGCCTGGACGAGGGGACAGGGCTTGGGTGAGCAGTTCTTC
>NA|TRBD2|TRBV4-2|TRBJ2-2
CASSLGTSGRGFTGELFF
TGTGCCAGCAGCCTAGGGACTAGCGGGAGGGGGTTCACCGGGGAGCTGTTTTTT
>NA|TRBD2|TRBV5-6|TRBJ2-1
CASSLAVASGLNEQFF
TGTGCCAGCAGCTTGGCCGTCGCTAGCGGGCTCAATGAGCAGTTCTTC
>once|NA|TRBV5-4|TRBJ1-3
CASSLAGLSGNTIYF
TGTGCCAGCAGCTTGGCTGGACTCTCTGGAAACACCATATATTTT
>NA|NA|TRBV2|TRBJ2-5
CASMARTQETQYF
TGTGCCAGCATGGCCAGAACTCAAGAGACCCAGTACTTC
>NA|NA|TRBV5-1|TRBJ1-1
CASSLGHVNTEAFF
TGCGCCAGCAGCTTAGGCCACGTGAACACTGAAGCTTTCTTT
>few|NA|TRBV19|TRBJ2-7
CASSIAGANYEQYF
TGTGCCAGTAGTATAGCGGGAGCGAACTACGAGCAGTACTTC
>NA|TRBD2|TRBV24-1|TRBJ2-3
CATSASSGRTSTDTQYF
TGTGCCACCAGTGCGTCTAGCGGGAGGACTAGCACAGATACGCAGTATTTT